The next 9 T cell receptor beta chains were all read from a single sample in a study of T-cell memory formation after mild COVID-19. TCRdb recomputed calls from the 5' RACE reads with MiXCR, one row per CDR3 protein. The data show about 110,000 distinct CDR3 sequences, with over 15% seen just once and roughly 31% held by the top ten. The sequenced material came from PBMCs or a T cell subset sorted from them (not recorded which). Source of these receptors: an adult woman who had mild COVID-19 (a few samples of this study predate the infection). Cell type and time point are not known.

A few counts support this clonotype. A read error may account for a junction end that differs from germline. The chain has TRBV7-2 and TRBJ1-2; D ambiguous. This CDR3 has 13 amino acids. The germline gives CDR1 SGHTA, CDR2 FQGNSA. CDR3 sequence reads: CASSRPEELPGGF. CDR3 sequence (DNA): TGTGCCAGCAGCCGGCCCGAGGAGTTACCGGGAGGCTTC.

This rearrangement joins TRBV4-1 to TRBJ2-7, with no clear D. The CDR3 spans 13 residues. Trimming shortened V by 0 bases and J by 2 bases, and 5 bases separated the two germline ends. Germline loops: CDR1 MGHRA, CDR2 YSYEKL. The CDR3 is CASSQDYAYEQYF. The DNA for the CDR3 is TGCGCCAGCAGCCAAGACTACGCCTACGAGCAGTACTTC.

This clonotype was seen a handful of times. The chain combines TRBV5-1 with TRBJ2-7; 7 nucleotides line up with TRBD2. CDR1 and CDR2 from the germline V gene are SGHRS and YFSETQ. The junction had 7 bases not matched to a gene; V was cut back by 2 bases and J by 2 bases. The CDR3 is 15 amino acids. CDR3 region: CASSFLGGETYEQYF. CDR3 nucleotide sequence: TGCGCCAGCAGCTTCTTGGGAGGGGAAACCTACGAGCAGTACTTC.

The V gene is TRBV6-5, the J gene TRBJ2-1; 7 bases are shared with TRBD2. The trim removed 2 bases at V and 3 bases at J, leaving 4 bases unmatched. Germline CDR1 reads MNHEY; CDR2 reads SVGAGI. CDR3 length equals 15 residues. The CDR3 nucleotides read TGTGCCAGCAGTTACGTGGCGGGGGTCTACAATGAGCAGTTCTTC. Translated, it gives CASSYVAGVYNEQFF.

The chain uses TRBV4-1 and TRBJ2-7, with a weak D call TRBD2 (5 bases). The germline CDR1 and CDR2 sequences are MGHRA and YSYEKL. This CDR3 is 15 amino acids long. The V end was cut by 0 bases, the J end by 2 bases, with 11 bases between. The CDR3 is CASSQEGSGAYEQYF. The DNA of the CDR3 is TGCGCCAGCAGCCAAGAAGGGTCCGGGGCCTACGAGCAGTACTTC.

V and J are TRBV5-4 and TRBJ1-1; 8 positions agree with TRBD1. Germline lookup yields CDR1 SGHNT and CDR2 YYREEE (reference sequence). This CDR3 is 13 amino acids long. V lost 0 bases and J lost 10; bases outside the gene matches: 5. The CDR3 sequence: CASSLGGTGRAFF. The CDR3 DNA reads TGTGCCAGCAGCTTGGGCGGGACAGGCCGAGCTTTCTTT. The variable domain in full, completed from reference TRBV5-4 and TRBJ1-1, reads ETGVTQSPTHLIKTRGQQVTLRCSSQSGHNTVSWYQQALGQGPQFIFQYYREEENGRGNFPPRFSGLQFPNYSSELNVNALELDDSALYLCASSLGGTGRAFFGQGTRLTVV.

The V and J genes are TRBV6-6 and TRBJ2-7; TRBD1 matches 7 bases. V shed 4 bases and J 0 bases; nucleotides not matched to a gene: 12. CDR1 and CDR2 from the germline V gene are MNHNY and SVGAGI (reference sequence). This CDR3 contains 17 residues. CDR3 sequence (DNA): TGTGCCAGCAGTTCCATTAGATCGACAGGGTCCTCCTACGAGCAGTACTTC. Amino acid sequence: CASSSIRSTGSSYEQYF.

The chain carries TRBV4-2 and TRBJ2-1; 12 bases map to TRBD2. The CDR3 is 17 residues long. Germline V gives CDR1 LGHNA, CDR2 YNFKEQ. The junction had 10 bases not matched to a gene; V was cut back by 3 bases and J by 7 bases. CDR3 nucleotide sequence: TGTGCCAGCAGCCAGATAGGACTAGCGGGATGGGAAAATGAGCAGTTCTTC. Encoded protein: CASSQIGLAGWENEQFF.

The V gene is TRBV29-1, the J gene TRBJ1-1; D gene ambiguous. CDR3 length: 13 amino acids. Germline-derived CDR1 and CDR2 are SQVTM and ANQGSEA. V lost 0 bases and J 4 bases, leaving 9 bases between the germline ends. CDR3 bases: TGCAGCGTTGAAGATCTGGGCACCACTGAAGCTTTCTTT. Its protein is CSVEDLGTTEAFF.